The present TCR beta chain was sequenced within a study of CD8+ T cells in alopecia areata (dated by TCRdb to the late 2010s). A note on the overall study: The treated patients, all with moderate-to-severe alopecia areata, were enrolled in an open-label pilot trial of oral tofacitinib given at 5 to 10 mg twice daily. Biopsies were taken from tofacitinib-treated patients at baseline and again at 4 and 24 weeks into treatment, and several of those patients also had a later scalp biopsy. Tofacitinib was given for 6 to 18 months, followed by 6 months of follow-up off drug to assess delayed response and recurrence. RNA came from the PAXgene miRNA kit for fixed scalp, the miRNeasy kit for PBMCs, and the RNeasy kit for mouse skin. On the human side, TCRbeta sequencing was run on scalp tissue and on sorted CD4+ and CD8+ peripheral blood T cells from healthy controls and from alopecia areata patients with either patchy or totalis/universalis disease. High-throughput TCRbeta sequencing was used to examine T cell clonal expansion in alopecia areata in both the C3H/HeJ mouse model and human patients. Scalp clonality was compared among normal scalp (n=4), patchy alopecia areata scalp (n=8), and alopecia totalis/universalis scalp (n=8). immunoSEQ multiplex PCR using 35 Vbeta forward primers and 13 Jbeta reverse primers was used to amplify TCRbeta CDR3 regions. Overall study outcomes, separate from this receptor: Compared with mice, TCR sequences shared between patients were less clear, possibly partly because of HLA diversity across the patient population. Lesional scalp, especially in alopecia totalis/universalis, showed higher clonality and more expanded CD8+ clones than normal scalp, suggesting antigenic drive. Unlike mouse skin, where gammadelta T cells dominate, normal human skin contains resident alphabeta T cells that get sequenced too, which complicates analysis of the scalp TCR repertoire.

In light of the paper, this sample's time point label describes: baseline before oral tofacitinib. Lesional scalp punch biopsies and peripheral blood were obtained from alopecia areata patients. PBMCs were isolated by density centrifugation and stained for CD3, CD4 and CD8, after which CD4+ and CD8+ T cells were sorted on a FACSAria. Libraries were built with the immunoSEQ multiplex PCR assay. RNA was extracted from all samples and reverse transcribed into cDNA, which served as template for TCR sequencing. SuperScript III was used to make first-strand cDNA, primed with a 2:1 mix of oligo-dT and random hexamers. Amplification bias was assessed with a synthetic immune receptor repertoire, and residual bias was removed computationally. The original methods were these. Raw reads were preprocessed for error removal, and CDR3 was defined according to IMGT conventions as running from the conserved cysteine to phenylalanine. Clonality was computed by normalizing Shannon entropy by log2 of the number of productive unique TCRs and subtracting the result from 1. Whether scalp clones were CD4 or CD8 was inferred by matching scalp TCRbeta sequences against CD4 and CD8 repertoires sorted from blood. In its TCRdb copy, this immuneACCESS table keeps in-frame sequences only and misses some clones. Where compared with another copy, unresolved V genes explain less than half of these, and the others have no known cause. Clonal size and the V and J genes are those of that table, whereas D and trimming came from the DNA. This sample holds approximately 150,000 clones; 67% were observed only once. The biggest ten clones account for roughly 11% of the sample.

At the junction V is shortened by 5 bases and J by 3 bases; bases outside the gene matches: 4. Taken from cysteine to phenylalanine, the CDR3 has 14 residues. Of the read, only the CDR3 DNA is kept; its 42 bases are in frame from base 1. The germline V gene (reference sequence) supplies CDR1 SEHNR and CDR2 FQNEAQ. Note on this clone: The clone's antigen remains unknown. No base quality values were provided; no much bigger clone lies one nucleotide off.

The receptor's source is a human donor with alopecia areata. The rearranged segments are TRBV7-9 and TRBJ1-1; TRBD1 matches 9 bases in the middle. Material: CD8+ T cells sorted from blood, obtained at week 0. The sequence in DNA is TGTGCCAGCAGCCAGCGACAGGGGGACACTGAAGCTTTCTTT. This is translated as CASSQRQGDTEAFF.